Shown below are 18 T cell receptor beta chains from a single sample sequenced in a study of OX40 agonist ivuxolimab in advanced cancers. The library came from the immunoSEQ multiplex PCR assay. As stored in TCRdb, this immuneACCESS dataset retains in-frame rearrangements with V and J assigned. A fraction of the clones does not appear; measured against another copy, unresolved V genes explain less than half of the discrepancy, and the remainder lacks a known reason. Present in this sample are 35,000 to 40,000 clones, around 86% of which were seen just once. Together, the top ten hold 2% to 3% of the sample. Sequences were derived from CD4+ or CD8+ T cells sorted from blood, sampled in a trial of the OX40 agonist ivuxolimab. These receptors were collected from an adult with an advanced solid tumor such as melanoma, head and neck, liver or kidney cancer.

The V gene is TRBV15, the J gene TRBJ1-1; TRBD1 matches 7 bases. Germline trimming cut 3 bases from V and 1 base from J; bases unmatched to any gene: 11. Germline V lookup: CDR1 LNHNV, CDR2 YYDKDF (reference sequence). The CDR3 is 17 residues long. CDR3 protein: CATSRGGDSTTNTEAFF. CDR3 bases: TGTGCCACCAGCAGGGGAGGGGACAGTACGACGAACACTGAAGCTTTCTTT.

The CDR3 is CASSRRDSGNTIYF. CDR3 bases: TGTGCCAGCAGCCGACGGGACAGCGGAAACACCATATATTTT. The chain links TRBV6-5 to TRBJ1-3, with 7 bases identical to TRBD1. The CDR3 sequence is 14 residues long. With V trimmed by 6 bases and J by 4 bases, 6 bases remained unmatched. Germline lookup yields CDR1 MNHEY and CDR2 SVGAGI.

V gene TRBV10-3 combines with J gene TRBJ2-3, with D possibly matching TRBD1 (6 bases). The V and J ends lost 0 bases and 2 bases respectively, with 9 bases between them. Germline V CDR1 and CDR2: ENHRY, SYGVKD. The CDR3 consists of 15 residues. CDR3 DNA: TGTGCCATCAGTGAGTCTGGGGGCTACACAGATACGCAGTATTTT. This gives the protein CAISESGGYTDTQYF.

The rearrangement joins TRBV10-2 to TRBJ1-2; D may be TRBD1 (6 bases). Trimming stripped 0 bases from V and 2 bases from J, with 13 bases between. The CDR3 has 16 residues. Germline V gives CDR1 WSHSY, CDR2 SAAADI. The CDR3 DNA reads as TGCGCCAGCAGTGAGTCGGGATACAGGGAGAACTATGGCTACACCTTC. It encodes CASSESGYRENYGYTF.

The chain has TRBV5-4 and TRBJ2-1; 8 bases map to TRBD2. The V segment lost 7 bases and the J segment 0 bases; nucleotides outside the gene matches: 9. Germline V gene data show CDR1 as SGHNT and CDR2 as YYREEE (reference sequence). This CDR3 spans 16 amino acids. The CDR3 loop reads CASVPGLGSSYNEQFF. DNA for the CDR3: TGTGCCAGCGTCCCGGGACTAGGGAGCTCCTACAATGAGCAGTTCTTC.

This clone has just one count. The rearrangement joins TRBV10-3 to TRBJ2-7; D tentatively reads TRBD1 or TRBD2 (6 bases each). The CDR3 length is 14 residues. CDR1 is ENHRY and CDR2 is SYGVKD in the germline V gene. V lost 7 bases, J lost 2 bases, and 15 bases lay in between. The DNA of the CDR3 is TGTGCCATCATGGCATCCGGGGGCGCCTACGAGCAGTACTTC. Protein: CAIMASGGAYEQYF.

The CDR3 loop reads CASSERAAGPQHF. The CDR3 coding sequence is TGTGCCAGCAGTGAAAGAGCCGCCGGGCCCCAGCATTTT. V and J are TRBV6-1 and TRBJ1-5, with D uncertain. This CDR3 comprises 13 residues. CDR1 is MNHNS and CDR2 is SASEGT in the germline V gene. V lost 2 bases and J 9 bases, leaving 11 bases between the germline ends.

The gene calls are TRBV6-6 and TRBJ2-5; D might be TRBD1 or TRBD2, each matching 6 bases. The germline V gene has CDR1 MNHNY and CDR2 SVGAGI (reference sequence). V shed 2 bases and J shed 2 bases, with 12 bases lying between them. CDR3 length equals 15 residues. The CDR3 here is CASSYPGGQQETQYF. The CDR3, as DNA: TGTGCCAGCAGTTACCCTGGGGGGCAGCAAGAGACCCAGTACTTC.

This clone was counted once. V and J are TRBV7-2 and TRBJ2-3, with D unclear. The CDR3 loop spans 14 amino acids. Per germline, CDR1 SGHTA and CDR2 FQGNSA. V was shortened by 3 bases and J by 5 bases, with 12 bases between the two germline ends. The CDR3 sequence is CASSFGRVVDTQYF. In DNA, the CDR3 is TGTGCCAGCAGCTTCGGTCGGGTTGTAGATACGCAGTATTTT.

The CDR3: CASSLTLWDQTPDTQYF. CDR3 nucleotides: TGTGCCAGCAGCTTAACTTTATGGGACCAAACTCCAGATACGCAGTATTTT. The chain links TRBV7-3 to TRBJ2-3; either TRBD1 or TRBD2 may supply D (5 bases each). The CDR3 loop spans 17 amino acids. V was trimmed by 0 bases and J by 4 bases, leaving 17 bases between them. Germline V CDR1 and CDR2: SGHTA, FQGTGA. The full variable domain, completed using reference TRBV7-3 and TRBJ2-3, is GAGVSQTPSNKVTEKGKYVELRCDPISGHTALYWYRQSLGQGPEFLIYFQGTGAADDSGLPNDRFFAVRPEGSVSTLKIQRTERGDSAVYLCASSLTLWDQTPDTQYFGPGTRLTVL.

CDR3 loop: CASGLEGADTQYF. For the CDR3, the DNA is TGTGCTAGTGGTTTAGAGGGTGCAGATACGCAGTATTTT. The gene calls are TRBV12-5 and TRBJ2-3; maybe TRBD2 (5 bases). Per the germline V gene, CDR1 is LGHNT and CDR2 is FRNRAP. V lost 3 bases, J lost 4 bases, and 8 bases lay in between. The CDR3 is 13 residues long. Complete variable domain (other parts from reference TRBV12-5 and TRBJ2-3): DARVTQTPRHKVTEMGQEVTMRCQPILGHNTVFWYRQTMMQGLELLAYFRNRAPLDDSGMPKDRFSAEMPDATLATLKIQPSEPRDSAVYFCASGLEGADTQYFGPGTRLTVL.

The J gene is TRBJ2-3, the V gene TRBV4-1; no clear D gene. The CDR3 spans 14 residues. V lost 0 bases and J 4 bases, leaving 8 bases between the germline ends. Germline V gene data show CDR1 as MGHRA and CDR2 as YSYEKL. CDR3 sequence reads: CASSQDPRSDTQYF. CDR3 nucleotide sequence: TGCGCCAGCAGCCAAGACCCCCGGTCAGATACGCAGTATTTT.

V and J are TRBV29-1 and TRBJ2-4; 8 bases are shared with TRBD2. Trimming took 6 bases from V and 1 from J; bases not matched to a gene: 8. Germline V gene data show CDR1 as SQVTM and CDR2 as ANQGSEA. CDR3 length: 15 amino acids. This CDR3 reads CSVGGTSRAKNIQYF. The CDR3 bases are TGCAGCGTGGGGGGGACTAGTCGGGCCAAAAACATTCAGTACTTC.

The chain links TRBV6-5 to TRBJ2-7; D is ambiguous. Germline loops: CDR1 MNHEY, CDR2 SVGAGI. V lost 2 bases, J lost 3 bases, and 8 bases lay in between. The CDR3 runs to 13 residues. The CDR3 DNA is TGTGCCAGCAGTTACAAGGACCGCTACGAGCAGTACTTC. Protein sequence: CASSYKDRYEQYF.

The gene calls are TRBV5-1 and TRBJ2-1; 9 bases match TRBD1. The V and J ends lost 0 bases and 7 bases, in that order; junction bases with no gene match: 14. The CDR3 is 18 amino acids. The germline V gene encodes CDR1 SGHRS and CDR2 YFSETQ. The CDR3 region has the DNA TGCGCCAGCAGCTTGGCTCCGCCGGGACAGGGTTTTGAGAATGAGCAGTTCTTC. It encodes CASSLAPPGQGFENEQFF.

The chain uses TRBV19 and TRBJ1-5, with D unclear. This CDR3 region has 15 residues. Germline lookup yields CDR1 LNHDA and CDR2 SQIVND (reference sequence). V lost 8 bases and J 0 bases, leaving 14 bases between the germline ends. The CDR3 DNA follows: TGTGCCAGTGGAGTAGGGCTTCTTAGCAATCAGCCCCAGCATTTT. It is translated as CASGVGLLSNQPQHF.

Of note for this clone: This sample also contains other DNA sequences that code for the same CDR3. The rearrangement joins TRBV18 to TRBJ1-1; TRBD1 aligns across 7 bases. Per the germline V gene, CDR1 is KGHSH and CDR2 is LQKENI. This CDR3 has 14 amino acids. Germline trimming cut 6 bases from V and 2 bases from J; bases unmatched to any gene: 6. The CDR3 region has the DNA TGTGCCAGCTCGCCGGGACAGCCTAACACTGAAGCTTTCTTT. Translation gives CASSPGQPNTEAFF.

The gene calls are TRBV7-2 and TRBJ2-7, with a weak D call TRBD2 (6 bases). This CDR3 comprises 12 residues. Germline-derived CDR1 and CDR2 are SGHTA and FQGNSA. Trimming shortened V by 5 bases and J by 3 bases, and 8 bases separated the two germline ends. CDR3 loop: CASSPRGYEQYF. DNA of the CDR3: TGTGCCAGCAGCCCGCGGGGCTACGAGCAGTACTTC. Filled out from reference TRBV7-2 and TRBJ2-7, the complete variable domain reads GAGVSQSPSNKVTEKGKDVELRCDPISGHTALYWYRQSLGQGLEFLIYFQGNSAPDKSGLPSDRFSAERTGGSVSTLTIQRTQQEDSAVYLCASSPRGYEQYFGPGTRLTVT.